What follows are 2 T cell receptor beta chains derived from one specimen sequenced in a study of T cell responses to AZD1222 COVID-19 vaccine (dated by TCRdb to the early 2020s). In the paper's terms, the time point label means: baseline before first vaccination. Library preparation employed the immunoSEQ multiplex PCR assay. TCRdb retrieved this table from immuneACCESS and kept in-frame rearrangements only. Not all clones are present; in checked studies, unresolved V genes account for under half, and no reason is known for the remainder. Within this sample are about 120,000 clones, with approximately 86% of them counted one time only. The ten largest clones capture approximately 6.6% of the sample. This material consisted of peripheral blood, taken on day 0 of AZD1222 vaccination. The receptor set was obtained from an adult in good health.

The CDR3 spells CASKHGRWENTEAFF. The CDR3 DNA reads as TGTGCCAGCAAACACGGACGCTGGGAGAACACTGAAGCTTTCTTT. V usage is TRBV6-5 and J usage is TRBJ1-1; D remains unclear. Trimming stripped 7 bases from V and 1 base from J, with 16 bases between. Germline CDR1 reads MNHEY; CDR2 reads SVGAGI. This CDR3 has 15 amino acids.

This clone was detected only a few times. J is TRBJ2-7 and V is TRBV13, with TRBD1 matching 7 bases. The CDR3 is 17 residues long. The germline V gene encodes CDR1 PRHDT and CDR2 FYEKMQ (reference sequence). Trimming at V came to 5 bases and at J to 1 base, leaving 14 bases not matched to a gene. This chain's CDR3 is CASSETLPGTESYEQYF. The DNA for the CDR3 is TGTGCCAGCAGCGAAACTCTTCCCGGGACAGAGTCCTACGAGCAGTACTTC.